Sequencing of this TCR beta chain was carried out in a study of blood T cell repertoires in COVID-19. Study-level information: Nucleic acid was either cDNA or gDNA, and it came from T cells, B-cell-depleted T cells, or PBMCs.

The authors' processing: Estimated nucleated cell counts came from reference gene primer amplification. Data came from immunoSEQ multiplex PCR; TCRdb stores just in-frame clones and leaves some out. V and J calls and clone size are given by that table; D and trimming were obtained from the DNA. The table includes fewer than 200,000 clones, about 83% detected once. There are 13 residues in the CDR3. V gave up 3 bases and J gave up 10 bases, with 14 bases separating them. Per germline, CDR1 SGDLS and CDR2 YYNGEE. The receptor was isolated from a woman aged 65 to 85 with COVID-19, enrolled during active disease. The chain recombines TRBV9 with TRBJ2-1, with D perhaps matching TRBD2 (5 bases). The sequenced sample was peripheral blood. The CDR3 protein is CASSADYHGEQFF. The CDR3 nucleotides read TGTGCCAGCAGCGCAGACTACCACGGCGAGCAGTTCTTC.